This is a list of T cell receptor beta chains from one sample in a study of blood T cell repertoires in COVID-19. Clones were sequenced by immunoSEQ multiplex PCR, and TCRdb holds only the in-frame ones, with some missing. The sample includes over 60,000 clones, 70% to 90% of them seen just once. The sample consisted of peripheral blood. These receptors were taken from a man between 65 and 85 years old with acute or convalescent COVID-19. Both conserved end residues are trimmed from each CDR3. Expanded clones are given a class, and other clones once, few, many or no size at all.

TRBV5-4	NA	TRBJ2-2	ASSLKASGVGTGELF
TRBV5-1	NA	TRBJ2-7	ASSLGGEVEQY
TRBV5-4	once	TRBJ1-1	ASSHESTEAF
TRBV5-8	NA	TRBJ1-1	ASSFQGQGVKDTEAF
TRBV12-5	NA	TRBJ2-2	ASGLERTGGTGELF
TRBV5-3	once	TRBJ2-3	ARSVLSGSTDTQY
TRBV5-1	NA	TRBJ2-1	ASSSGTETYNEQF
TRBV10-1	NA	TRBJ2-7	ASSYRDSSYEQY
TRBV15	NA	TRBJ1-2	ATSRAGTGGVRAGYT
TRBV11-2	NA	TRBJ2-7	ASSSGGGAYEQY
TRBV7-2	once	TRBJ2-3	ASSLGQRPTDTQY
TRBV29-1	NA	TRBJ2-7	SVPSGQYEQY
TRBV7-3	NA	TRBJ1-1	ASSGQGKVTEAF
TRBV5-1	NA	TRBJ2-7	ASRWTDYEQY
TRBV19	NA	TRBJ1-2	ASDKGAQKYGYT
TRBV5-8	NA	TRBJ1-3	ASSDLQGPGNTIY
TRBV13	NA	TRBJ2-2	ASRFGQGAAGELF
TRBV9	NA	TRBJ2-1	ASSDGREYNEQF
TRBV18	few	TRBJ2-7	ASSPQEGSYEQY
TRBV7-8	NA	TRBJ1-1	ASSLARENTEAF
TRBV2	NA	TRBJ2-5	ASRLPGQGMQTQY
TRBV25-1	NA	TRBJ1-3	ASSPGVTIY
TRBV5-4	NA	TRBJ1-1	ASSFPLEGTEAF
TRBV2	NA	TRBJ2-5	AIQGFYGTQY
TRBV5-1	NA	TRBJ2-7	ASSFSREDSYEQY
TRBV18	NA	TRBJ1-5	ASSAGTDYQPQH
TRBV19	NA	TRBJ1-2	ASSPNSPRGLHGYT
TRBV9	NA	TRBJ2-7	ASSGGQGDRGREQY
TRBV11-3	once	TRBJ2-3	ASSLDGTDTQY
TRBV16	few	TRBJ1-5	ASSPVPGFGNQPQH
TRBV6-1	NA	TRBJ1-2	ASSDGGQGYGYT
TRBV19	NA	TRBJ2-7	ASSPQTGPSGYEQY
TRBV5-6	NA	TRBJ2-3	ASSPPYLSGTDTQY
TRBV29-1	NA	TRBJ2-1	SVGLARWNEQF
TRBV5-4	NA	TRBJ1-4	ASSLDRTNEKLF
TRBV5-1	NA	TRBJ2-5	ASSLMSGGPQETQY
TRBV13	NA	TRBJ2-2	ASSPTGGGYGELF
TRBV5-5	few	TRBJ1-5	ASSRTGAMDSNQPQH
TRBV5-1	NA	TRBJ1-5	ASSRSGQGDQPQH
TRBV14	NA	TRBJ2-5	ASSPTPGLQVTQY
TRBV23-1	NA	TRBJ2-3	ASSHEGDSDSTDTQY
TRBV6-5	NA	TRBJ1-1	ASGSWSTEAF
TRBV21-1	NA	TRBJ2-1	ASSSPLKDQGYNEQF
TRBV5-5	once	TRBJ2-3	ASSSRTTHTDTQY
TRBV28	NA	TRBJ2-6	ASSLWSSGANVLT
TRBV10-3	NA	TRBJ2-2	ATPRTSENTGELF
TRBV19	NA	TRBJ2-2	ASRSGTMNTGELF
TRBV3-1/TRBV3-2	NA	TRBJ1-4	ASTQVGEKLF
TRBV20-1	NA	TRBJ1-2	STGTGGGYT
TRBV5-1	NA	TRBJ1-5	ASSPTDTNQPQH
TRBV6-5	NA	TRBJ1-1	ASSYRGELNTEAF
TRBV7-2	once	TRBJ2-7	ASSPARAGGRPYEQY
TRBV6-1	NA	TRBJ1-4	ASSERGKNEKLF